This note documents a single T cell receptor beta chain sequence. Authors' processing steps: Reference gene primer amplification gave nucleated cell count estimates. Produced via immunoSEQ multiplex PCR; TCRdb's table is partial and in-frame only. The V and J calls and clone size come from that table; D and trimming were worked out from the DNA. The sample yields 200,000 to 250,000 clones, roughly nine tenths seen once. The record originates from a study of blood T cell repertoires in COVID-19. This CDR3 contains 16 residues. V is TRBV21-1 and J is TRBJ2-3; the DNA was not compared with TRBD2, the D call given in the table. TRBV21-1 is a pseudogene segment. Sequencing was carried out using peripheral blood. This sequence originates from a woman between 45 and 60 years old with COVID-19, enrolled during active disease. CDR3: CASLNPGTHYTDTQYF. DNA for the CDR3: TGTGCCAGCCTCAATCCGGGGACTCACTACACAGATACGCAGTATTTT.